This record covers a single TCR beta chain. The target of this receptor is not known. Base qualities were left out, and no much larger clone turns up one base away. Donors formed part of the validation cohort, which comprised 120 subjects and was distinct from the first cohort of some 700 subjects. The CDR3 goes from the cysteine to the phenylalanine over 12 residues. CDR3 DNA is the only sequence kept; it has 36 bases, read in frame from the first base. CDR1 SGHTA and CDR2 FQGNSA are derived from the germline V gene. Trimming removed 5 bases from V and 5 bases from J, leaving 10 bases between the germline ends. These data belong to a study of cytomegalovirus exposure and HLA in healthy donors (dated by TCRdb to 2016 to 2017). Turning to the overall study: According to a later analysis, the roughly 120 validation repertoires were produced on the same platform as the 666 repertoires of the first cohort. Along with the approximately 700-subject first cohort, a separate validation cohort of over a hundred different subjects was used. High-throughput TCR immunosequencing, statistical association of individual TCRs with disease status, and machine learning were combined to predict cytomegalovirus infection status. The aim of the study was to test whether cataloging public T cell receptors could identify signatures of past pathogen exposure.

Library preparation was by the immunoSEQ multiplex PCR assay. The original pipeline was this. To diagnose cytomegalovirus status from the catalog of TCR beta chain sequences, a statistical classification framework was built. The source is immuneACCESS, and TCRdb retained only in-frame sequences with V and J called. Part of the clones is not carried over; for the studies checked, unresolved V genes explain less than half of this, and the remainder is unexplained. From that table come the V and J calls and clone size; the DNA was used to work out D and trimming. The sample table records fewer than 250,000 clones; around nine tenths of these occur just once. The top ten clonotypes cover 2.6% of the sample. General conclusions and limits of the study: A total of 150 or so TCR beta chains were listed by the study as associated with cytomegalovirus. Subsequent analysis determined that TCRs grouped into clusters in the first cohort also showed a tendency toward co-occurrence across the 90 to 150 validation repertoires, and 85% to 95% of cluster scores exceeded 0. In vitro tests confirmed that a few of the cytomegalovirus-associated TCR beta chains recognize cytomegalovirus antigens. It was suggested by the authors that the approach could potentially be generalized to other disease states and immunological phenotypes. All 120 or so repertoires were used to score co-occurrence in the validation cohort in a later analysis, because that analysis had no HLA typing for the cohort. The classifier was reported to diagnose cytomegalovirus status with high specificity and sensitivity in both the original cohort and the validation cohort. While some public TCRs were present in many individuals, most TCR sequences turned up only very rarely across donors.

Sequenced: PBMCs. The clonotype comes from a man younger than 35 in good health and CMV-seronegative. The chain is encoded by TRBV7-2 joined to TRBJ2-7; possibly the D gene is TRBD2, per 5 matching bases. The nucleotide sequence reads as follows: TGTGCCAGCAGCCCCGGGGTCCACGAGCAGTACTTC. This translates into CASSPGVHEQYF.